The clone carrying this T cell receptor (beta chain) was seen once. Its antigen is currently unknown. Measured with immunoSEQ multiplex PCR; TCRdb has only the in-frame clones, and not every one. The repertoire holds 80,000 to 85,000 clones, with 91% as singletons. V gave up 5 bases and J gave up 3 bases, with 16 bases separating them. Germline V gene data show CDR1 as SEHNR and CDR2 as FQNEAQ (reference sequence). The CDR3 loop spans 16 amino acids. This sample was taken from a study of graft-versus-host responses after intestinal transplantation. The V gene is TRBV7-9, the J gene TRBJ1-4, with D possibly matching TRBD1 (5 bases). The sequence was collected from a human donor who received an intestinal transplant. The starting material was unstimulated CD4+ T cells sorted from spleen or lymph node cells, obtained before intestinal transplant. The CDR3 DNA reads as TGTGCCAGCAGCCCGGGGAGGGGAGCTTCTAATGAAAAACTGTTTTTT. Its protein is CASSPGRGASNEKLFF.